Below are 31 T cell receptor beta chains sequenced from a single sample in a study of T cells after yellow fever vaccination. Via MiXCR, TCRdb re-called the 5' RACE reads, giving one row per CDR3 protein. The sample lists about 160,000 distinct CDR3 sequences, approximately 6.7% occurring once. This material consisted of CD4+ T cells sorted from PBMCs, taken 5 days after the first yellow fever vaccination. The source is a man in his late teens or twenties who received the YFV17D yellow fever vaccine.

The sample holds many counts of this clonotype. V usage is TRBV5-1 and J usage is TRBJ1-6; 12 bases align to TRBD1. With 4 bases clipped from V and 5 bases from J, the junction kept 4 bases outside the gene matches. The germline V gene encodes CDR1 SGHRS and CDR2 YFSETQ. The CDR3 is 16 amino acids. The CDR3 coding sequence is TGCGCCAGCAGCATGGGGACAGGGGGCAATAATTCACCCCTCCACTTT. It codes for CASSMGTGGNNSPLHF.

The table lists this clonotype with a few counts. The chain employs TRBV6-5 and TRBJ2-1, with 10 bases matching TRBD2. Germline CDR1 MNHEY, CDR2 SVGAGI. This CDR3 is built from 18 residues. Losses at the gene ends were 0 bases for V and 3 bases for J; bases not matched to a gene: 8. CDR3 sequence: CASSYSLAGAYFYNEQFF. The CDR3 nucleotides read TGTGCCAGCAGTTACTCGCTAGCGGGGGCCTATTTCTACAATGAGCAGTTCTTC.

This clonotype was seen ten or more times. CDR3 protein: CASSLVGQSDEKLFF. In DNA, the CDR3 is TGTGCCAGCAGCTTGGTGGGACAGTCGGATGAAAAACTGTTTTTT. The gene calls are TRBV5-6 and TRBJ1-4; 7 bases align to TRBD1. V shed 0 bases, J shed 6 bases, and the junction held 5 bases outside the gene matches. This CDR3 spans 15 amino acids. Germline V gene data show CDR1 as SGHDT and CDR2 as YYEEEE.

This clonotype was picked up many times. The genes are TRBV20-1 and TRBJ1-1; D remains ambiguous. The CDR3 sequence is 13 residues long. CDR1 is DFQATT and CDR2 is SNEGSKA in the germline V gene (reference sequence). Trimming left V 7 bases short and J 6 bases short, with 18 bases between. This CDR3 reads CSVRYQSDSEAFF. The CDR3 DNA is TGCAGTGTCAGGTACCAGTCAGACTCTGAAGCTTTCTTT.

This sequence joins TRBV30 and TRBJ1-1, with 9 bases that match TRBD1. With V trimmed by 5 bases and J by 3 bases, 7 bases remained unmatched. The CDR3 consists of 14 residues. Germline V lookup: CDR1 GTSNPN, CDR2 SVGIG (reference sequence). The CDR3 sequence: CAWGTGTGYTEAFF. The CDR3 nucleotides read TGTGCCTGGGGGACCGGGACAGGGTACACTGAAGCTTTCTTT.

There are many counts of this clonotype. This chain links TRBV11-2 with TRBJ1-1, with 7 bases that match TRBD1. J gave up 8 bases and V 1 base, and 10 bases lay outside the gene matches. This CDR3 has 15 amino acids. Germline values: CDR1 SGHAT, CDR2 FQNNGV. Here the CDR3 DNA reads TGTGCCAGCAGCTTAGCCTTGACTCGACAGGGCGAAGCTTTCTTT. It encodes CASSLALTRQGEAFF. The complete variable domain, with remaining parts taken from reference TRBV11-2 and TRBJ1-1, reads EAGVAQSPRYKIIEKRQSVAFWCNPISGHATLYWYQQILGQGPKLLIQFQNNGVVDDSQLPKDRFSAERLKGVDSTLKIQPAKLEDSAVYLCASSLALTRQGEAFFGQGTRLTVV.

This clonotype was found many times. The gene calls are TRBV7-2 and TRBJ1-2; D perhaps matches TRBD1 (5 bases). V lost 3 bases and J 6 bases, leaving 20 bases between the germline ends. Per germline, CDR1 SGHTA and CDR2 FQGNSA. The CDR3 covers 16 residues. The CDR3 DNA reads TGTGCCAGCAGCTTCAACGTTGGGATTGAAGGGGATGGCTACACCTTC. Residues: CASSFNVGIEGDGYTF.

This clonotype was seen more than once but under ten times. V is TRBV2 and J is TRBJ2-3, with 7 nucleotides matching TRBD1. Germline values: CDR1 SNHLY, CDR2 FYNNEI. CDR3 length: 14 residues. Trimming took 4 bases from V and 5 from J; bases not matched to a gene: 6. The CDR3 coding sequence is TGTGCCAGCAGTGGAGAGGGGGCCGGAGATACGCAGTATTTT. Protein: CASSGEGAGDTQYF.

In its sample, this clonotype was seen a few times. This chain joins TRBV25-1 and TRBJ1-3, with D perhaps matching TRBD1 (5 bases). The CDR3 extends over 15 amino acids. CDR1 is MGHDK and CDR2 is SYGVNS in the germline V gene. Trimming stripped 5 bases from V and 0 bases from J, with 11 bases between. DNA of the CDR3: TGTGCCAGCAGTCCTCCAGGGACCTCTGGAAACACCATATATTTT. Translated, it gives CASSPPGTSGNTIYF.

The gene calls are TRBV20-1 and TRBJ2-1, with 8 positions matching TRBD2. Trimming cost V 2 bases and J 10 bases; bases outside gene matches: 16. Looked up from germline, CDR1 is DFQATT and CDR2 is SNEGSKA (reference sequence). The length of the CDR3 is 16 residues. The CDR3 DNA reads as TGCAGTGCTAGAAACCCGGGGGGGCATAATGTAGTGGAGCAGTTCTTC. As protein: CSARNPGGHNVVEQFF.

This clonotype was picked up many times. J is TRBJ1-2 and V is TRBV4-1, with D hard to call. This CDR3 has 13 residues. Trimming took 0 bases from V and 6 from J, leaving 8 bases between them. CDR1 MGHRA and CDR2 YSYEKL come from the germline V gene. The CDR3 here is CASSQDLGNGYTF. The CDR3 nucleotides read TGCGCCAGCAGCCAAGATCTAGGGAATGGCTACACCTTC.

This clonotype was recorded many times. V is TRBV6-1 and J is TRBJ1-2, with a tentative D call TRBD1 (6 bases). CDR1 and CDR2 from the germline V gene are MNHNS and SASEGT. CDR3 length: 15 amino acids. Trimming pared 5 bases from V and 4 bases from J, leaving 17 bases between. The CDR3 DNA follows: TGTGCCAGCAGTCAAGGGCCAGGGGCGTCCTATGGCTACACCTTC. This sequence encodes CASSQGPGASYGYTF.

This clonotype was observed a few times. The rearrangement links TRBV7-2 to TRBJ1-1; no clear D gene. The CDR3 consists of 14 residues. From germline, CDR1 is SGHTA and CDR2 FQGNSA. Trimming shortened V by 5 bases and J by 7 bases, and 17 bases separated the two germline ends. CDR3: CASSASRDVVEAFF. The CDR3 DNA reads TGTGCCAGCAGCGCATCGAGGGATGTAGTTGAAGCTTTCTTT. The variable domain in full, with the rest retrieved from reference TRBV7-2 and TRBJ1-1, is GAGVSQSPSNKVTEKGKDVELRCDPISGHTALYWYRQSLGQGLEFLIYFQGNSAPDKSGLPSDRFSAERTGGSVSTLTIQRTQQEDSAVYLCASSASRDVVEAFFGQGTRLTVV.

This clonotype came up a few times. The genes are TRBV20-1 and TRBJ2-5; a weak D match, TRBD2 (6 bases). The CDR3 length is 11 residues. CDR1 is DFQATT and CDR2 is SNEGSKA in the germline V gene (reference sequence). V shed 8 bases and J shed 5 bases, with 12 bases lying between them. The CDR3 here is CSIGGSETQYF. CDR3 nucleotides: TGCAGTATTGGGGGGTCTGAGACCCAGTACTTC.

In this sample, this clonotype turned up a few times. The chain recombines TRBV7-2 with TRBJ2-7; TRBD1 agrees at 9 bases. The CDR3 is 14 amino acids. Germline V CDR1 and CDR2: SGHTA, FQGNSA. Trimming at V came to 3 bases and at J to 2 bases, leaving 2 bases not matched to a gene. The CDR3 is CASSFGQGPYEQYF. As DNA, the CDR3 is TGTGCCAGCAGCTTTGGACAGGGGCCCTACGAGCAGTACTTC.

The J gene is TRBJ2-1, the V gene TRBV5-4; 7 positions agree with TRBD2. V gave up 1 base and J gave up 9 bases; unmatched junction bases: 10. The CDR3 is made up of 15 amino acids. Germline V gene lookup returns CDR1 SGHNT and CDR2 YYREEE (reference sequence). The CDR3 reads CASSLWGEGSGEQFF. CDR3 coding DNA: TGTGCCAGCAGCTTGTGGGGGGAGGGGTCGGGTGAGCAGTTCTTC.

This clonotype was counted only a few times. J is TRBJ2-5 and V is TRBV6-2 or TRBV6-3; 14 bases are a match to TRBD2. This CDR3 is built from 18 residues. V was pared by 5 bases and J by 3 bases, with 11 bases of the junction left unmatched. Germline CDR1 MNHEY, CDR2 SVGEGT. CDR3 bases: TGTGCCAGCAGTCACGGGACTAGCGGGGGCCCTGGAGAAGAGACCCAGTACTTC. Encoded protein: CASSHGTSGGPGEETQYF.

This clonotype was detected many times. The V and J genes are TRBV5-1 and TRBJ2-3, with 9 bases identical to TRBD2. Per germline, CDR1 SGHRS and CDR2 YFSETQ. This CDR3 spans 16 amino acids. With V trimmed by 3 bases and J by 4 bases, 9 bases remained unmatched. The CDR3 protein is CASSSAGGLAPDTQYF. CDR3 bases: TGCGCCAGCAGCTCCGCCGGGGGACTAGCCCCAGATACGCAGTATTTT.

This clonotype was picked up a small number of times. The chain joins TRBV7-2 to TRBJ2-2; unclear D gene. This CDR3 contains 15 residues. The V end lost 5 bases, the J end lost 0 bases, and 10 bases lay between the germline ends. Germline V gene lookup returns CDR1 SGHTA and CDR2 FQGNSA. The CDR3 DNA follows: TGTGCCAGCAGCCGCGGACCCGCGAACACCGGGGAGCTGTTTTTT. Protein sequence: CASSRGPANTGELFF.

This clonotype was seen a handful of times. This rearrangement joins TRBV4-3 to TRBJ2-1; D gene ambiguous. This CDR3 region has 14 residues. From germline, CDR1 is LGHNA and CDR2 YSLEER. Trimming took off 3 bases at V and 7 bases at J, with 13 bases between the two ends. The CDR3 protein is CASSQGYSGNEQFF. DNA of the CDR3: TGCGCCAGCAGCCAGGGGTATAGTGGGAATGAGCAGTTCTTC.

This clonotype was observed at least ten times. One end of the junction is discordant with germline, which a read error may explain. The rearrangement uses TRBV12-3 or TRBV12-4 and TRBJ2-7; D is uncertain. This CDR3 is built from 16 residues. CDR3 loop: CATSFVSSLGPYEQYF. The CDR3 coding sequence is TGTGCCACCAGTTTTGTGTCGTCCCTTGGGCCCTACGAGCAGTACTTC.

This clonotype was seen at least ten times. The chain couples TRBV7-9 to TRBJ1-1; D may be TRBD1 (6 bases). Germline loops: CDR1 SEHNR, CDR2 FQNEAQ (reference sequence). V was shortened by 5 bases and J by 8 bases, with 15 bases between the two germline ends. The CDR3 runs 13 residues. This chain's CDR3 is CASSRLTGDEAFF. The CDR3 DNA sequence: TGTGCCAGCAGCCGACTGACAGGAGACGAAGCTTTCTTT.

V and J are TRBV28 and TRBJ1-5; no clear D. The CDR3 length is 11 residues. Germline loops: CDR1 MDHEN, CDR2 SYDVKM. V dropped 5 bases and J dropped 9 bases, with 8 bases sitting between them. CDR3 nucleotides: TGTGCCAGCAGTAATCTAGGGCCCCAGCATTTT. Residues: CASSNLGPQHF.

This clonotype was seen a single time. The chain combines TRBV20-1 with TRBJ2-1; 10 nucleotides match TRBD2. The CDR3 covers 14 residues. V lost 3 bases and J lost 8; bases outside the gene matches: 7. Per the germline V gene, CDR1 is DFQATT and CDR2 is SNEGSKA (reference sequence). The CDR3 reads CSAREAGGRDEQFF. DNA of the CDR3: TGCAGTGCTAGGGAAGCGGGGGGGCGGGATGAGCAGTTCTTC.

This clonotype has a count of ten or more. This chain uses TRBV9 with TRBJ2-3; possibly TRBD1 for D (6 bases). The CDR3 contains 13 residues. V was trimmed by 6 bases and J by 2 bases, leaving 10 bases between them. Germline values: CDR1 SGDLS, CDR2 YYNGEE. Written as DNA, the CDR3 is TGTGCCAGCAAAGGACAGCTCACAGATACGCAGTATTTT. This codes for CASKGQLTDTQYF.

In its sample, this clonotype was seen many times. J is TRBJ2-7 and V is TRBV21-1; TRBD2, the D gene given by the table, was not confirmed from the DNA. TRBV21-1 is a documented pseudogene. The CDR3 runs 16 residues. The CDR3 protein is CASSTEDFRAPYEQYV. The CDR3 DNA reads TGTGCCAGCAGCACGGAGGACTTCAGGGCCCCCTACGAGCAGTACGTC.

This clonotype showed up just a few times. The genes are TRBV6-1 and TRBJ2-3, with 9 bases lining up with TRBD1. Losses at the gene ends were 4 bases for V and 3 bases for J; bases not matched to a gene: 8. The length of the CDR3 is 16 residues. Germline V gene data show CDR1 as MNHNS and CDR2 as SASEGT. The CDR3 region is CASSGKGQGGTDTQYF. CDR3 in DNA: TGTGCCAGCAGTGGCAAGGGACAGGGAGGGACAGATACGCAGTATTTT.

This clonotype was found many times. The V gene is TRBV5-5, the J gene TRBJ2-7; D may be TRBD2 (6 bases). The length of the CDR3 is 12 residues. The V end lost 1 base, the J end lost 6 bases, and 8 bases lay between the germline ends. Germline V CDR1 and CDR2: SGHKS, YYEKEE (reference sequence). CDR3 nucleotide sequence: TGTGCCAGCAGCTTGCTGGGGGGCGAGCAGTACGTC. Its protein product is CASSLLGGEQYV.

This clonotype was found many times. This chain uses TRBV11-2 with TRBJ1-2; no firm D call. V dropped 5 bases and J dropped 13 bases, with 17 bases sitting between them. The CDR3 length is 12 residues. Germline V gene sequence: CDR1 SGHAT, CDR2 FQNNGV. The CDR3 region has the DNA TGTGCCAGCAGCCCTTTACCTAATCCGGCCACCTTC. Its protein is CASSPLPNPATF.

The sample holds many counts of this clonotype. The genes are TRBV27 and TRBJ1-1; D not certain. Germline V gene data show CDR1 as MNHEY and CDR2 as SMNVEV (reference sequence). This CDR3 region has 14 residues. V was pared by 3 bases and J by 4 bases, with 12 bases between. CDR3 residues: CASSFEQRGTEAFF. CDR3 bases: TGTGCCAGCAGTTTTGAACAACGGGGCACTGAAGCTTTCTTT.

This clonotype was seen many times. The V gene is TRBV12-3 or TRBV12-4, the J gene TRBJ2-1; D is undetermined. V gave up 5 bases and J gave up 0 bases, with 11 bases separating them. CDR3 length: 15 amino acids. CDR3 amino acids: CASSLSVSSYNEQFF. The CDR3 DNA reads TGTGCCAGCAGTCTCAGCGTTAGCTCCTACAATGAGCAGTTCTTC.